This TCR beta chain was profiled in a study of blood T cell repertoires in COVID-19. About the research overall: COVID-19 samples from acute and convalescent phases originated in the United States, Italy and Spain. In each case, the material was cDNA or gDNA derived from T cells, B-cell-depleted T cells, or PBMCs.

Per the original methods: Reference gene primer amplification gave estimated nucleated cell counts. Sequencing used immunoSEQ multiplex PCR; TCRdb keeps in-frame clones, though not all of them. The V and J calls and the clone size are those of that table, but D and trimming were determined from the DNA. This repertoire shows more than 95,000 clones, over 70% found once; its top ten account for around 4.1%. Looked up from germline, CDR1 is SGHRS and CDR2 is YFSETQ. The CDR3 is 14 amino acids. V lost 3 bases, J lost 4 bases, and 13 bases lay in between. This TCR came from a woman between 45 and 65 years old with acute or convalescent COVID-19. The chain combines TRBV5-1 with TRBJ1-1; weak D call: TRBD1 (6 bases). The sequenced sample consisted of peripheral blood. CDR3 protein: CASSSGQGSTEAFF. DNA for the CDR3: TGCGCCAGCAGCTCAGGTCAGGGGAGCACTGAAGCTTTCTTT.